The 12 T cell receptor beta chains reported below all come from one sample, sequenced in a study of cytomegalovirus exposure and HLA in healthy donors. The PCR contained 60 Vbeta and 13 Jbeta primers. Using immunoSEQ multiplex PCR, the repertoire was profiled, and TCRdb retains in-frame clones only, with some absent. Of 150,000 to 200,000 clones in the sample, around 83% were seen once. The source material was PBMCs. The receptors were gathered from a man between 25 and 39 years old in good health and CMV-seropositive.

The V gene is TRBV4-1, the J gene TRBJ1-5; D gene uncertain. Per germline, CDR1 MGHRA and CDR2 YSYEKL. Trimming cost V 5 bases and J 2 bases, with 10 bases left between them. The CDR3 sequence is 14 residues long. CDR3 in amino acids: CASSDGGRNQPQHF. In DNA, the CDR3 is TGCGCCAGCAGCGATGGAGGACGCAATCAGCCCCAGCATTTT.

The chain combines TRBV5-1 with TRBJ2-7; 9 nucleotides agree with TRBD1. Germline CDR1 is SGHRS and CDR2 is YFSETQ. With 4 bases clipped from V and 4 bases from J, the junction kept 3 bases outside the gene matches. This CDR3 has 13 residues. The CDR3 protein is CASSRTGAYEQYF. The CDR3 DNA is TGCGCCAGCAGCCGGACAGGGGCTTACGAGCAGTACTTC.

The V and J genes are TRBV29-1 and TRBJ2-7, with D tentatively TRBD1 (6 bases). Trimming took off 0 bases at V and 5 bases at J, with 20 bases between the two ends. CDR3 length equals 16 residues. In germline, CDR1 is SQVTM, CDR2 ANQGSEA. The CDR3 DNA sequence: TGCAGCGTTGAAGATTCACACAGGGACGATCGCGACGAGCAGTACGTC. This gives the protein CSVEDSHRDDRDEQYV.

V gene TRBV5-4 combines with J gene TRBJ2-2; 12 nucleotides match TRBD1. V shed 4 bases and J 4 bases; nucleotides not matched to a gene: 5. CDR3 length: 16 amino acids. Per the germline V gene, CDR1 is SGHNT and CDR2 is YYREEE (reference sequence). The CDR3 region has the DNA TGTGCCAGCAGCGTGGGACAGGGGGCAGGCACCGGGGAGCTGTTTTTT. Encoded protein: CASSVGQGAGTGELFF.

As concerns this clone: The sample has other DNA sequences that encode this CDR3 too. CDR3 sequence (DNA): TGTGCCACCTCCGGGACAGCAAGTTACGAGCAGTACTTC. Its protein is CATSGTASYEQYF. The rearrangement links TRBV25-1 to TRBJ2-7, with TRBD1 identical over 7 bases. V was pared by 10 bases and J by 4 bases, with 10 bases of the junction left unmatched. The germline gives CDR1 MGHDK, CDR2 SYGVNS. The CDR3 totals 13 residues.

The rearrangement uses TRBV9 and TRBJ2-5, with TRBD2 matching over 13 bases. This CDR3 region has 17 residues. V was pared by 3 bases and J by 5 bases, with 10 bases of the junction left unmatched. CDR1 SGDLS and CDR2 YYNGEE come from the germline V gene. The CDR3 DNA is TGTGCCAGCAGCGCCACTAGCGGGAGGGCCGCGGGGGAGACCCAGTACTTC. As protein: CASSATSGRAAGETQYF.

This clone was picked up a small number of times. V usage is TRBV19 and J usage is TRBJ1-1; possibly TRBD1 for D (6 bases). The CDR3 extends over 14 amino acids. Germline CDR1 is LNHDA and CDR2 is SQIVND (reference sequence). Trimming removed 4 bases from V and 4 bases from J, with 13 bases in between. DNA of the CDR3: TGTGCCAGTAGTACACAGGGCCATGTCACTGAAGCTTTCTTT. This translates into CASSTQGHVTEAFF.

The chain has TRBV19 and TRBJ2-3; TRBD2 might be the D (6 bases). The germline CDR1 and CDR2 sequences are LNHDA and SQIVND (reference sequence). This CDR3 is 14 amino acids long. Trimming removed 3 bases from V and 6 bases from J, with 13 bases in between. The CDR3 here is CASSIRGGEDTQYF. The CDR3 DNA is TGTGCCAGTAGTATCCGGGGAGGTGAGGATACGCAGTATTTT.

CDR3 loop: CASSFGTSLDEQFF. The CDR3 DNA reads as TGTGCCAGCAGCTTTGGGACTAGCCTAGATGAGCAGTTCTTC. This chain uses TRBV7-9 with TRBJ2-1; TRBD2 aligns across 9 bases. Germline V lookup: CDR1 SEHNR, CDR2 FQNEAQ (reference sequence). The CDR3 is 14 amino acids. V was clipped by 3 bases and J by 8 bases; unmatched bases: 5. Supplemented by reference TRBV7-9 and TRBJ2-1, the full variable domain reads DTGVSQNPRHKITKRGQNVTFRCDPISEHNRLYWYRQTLGQGPEFLTYFQNEAQLEKSRLLSDRFSAERPKGSFSTLEIQRTEQGDSAMYLCASSFGTSLDEQFFGPGTRLTVL.

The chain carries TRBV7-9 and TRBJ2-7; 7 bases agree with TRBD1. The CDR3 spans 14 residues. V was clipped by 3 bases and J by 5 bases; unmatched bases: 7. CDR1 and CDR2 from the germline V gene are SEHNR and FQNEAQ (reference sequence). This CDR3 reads CASSFEGARNEQYF. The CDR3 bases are TGTGCCAGCAGCTTTGAGGGGGCGCGTAACGAGCAGTACTTC.

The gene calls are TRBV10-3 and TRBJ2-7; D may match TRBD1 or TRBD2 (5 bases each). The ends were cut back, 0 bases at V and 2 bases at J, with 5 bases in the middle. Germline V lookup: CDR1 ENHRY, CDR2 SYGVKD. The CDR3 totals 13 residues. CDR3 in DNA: TGTGCCATCAGTGAGTCGGGGGCCTACGAGCAGTACGTC. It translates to CAISESGAYEQYV.

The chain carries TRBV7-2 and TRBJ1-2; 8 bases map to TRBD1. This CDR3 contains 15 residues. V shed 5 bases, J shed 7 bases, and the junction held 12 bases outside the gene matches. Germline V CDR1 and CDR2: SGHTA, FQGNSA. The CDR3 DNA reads TGTGCCAGCAGCGCTTCACAGGGGGGGTTGGGTGGCTACACCTTC. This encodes CASSASQGGLGGYTF.